The 23 T cell receptor beta chains listed next were all sequenced from one sample in a study of a mutant IDH1 vaccine in newly diagnosed glioma. Antigens of these TCRs are unknown. TCRdb's table, derived via immunoSEQ multiplex PCR, lists solely in-frame clones and lacks some. The sample consists of about 66,000 clones, 84% of them appearing once. As for time point: week 11, during vaccination. Doses consisted of 300 ug of mutant IDH1 20-mer peptide each, paired with topical imiquimod. The material was PBMCs, obtained from a glioma patient whose treatment included an IDH1 peptide vaccine. The receptors stem from a man younger than 40 with glioma.

The chain couples TRBV11-2 to TRBJ2-1, with D possibly being TRBD2 (6 bases). In germline, CDR1 is SGHAT, CDR2 FQNNGV. Trimming shortened V by 4 bases and J by 6 bases, and 16 bases separated the two germline ends. This CDR3 region has 15 residues. The CDR3 bases are TGTGCCAGCAGCTCCATCTTACTAGCAATCAATGAGCAGTTCTTC. Protein: CASSSILLAINEQFF.

This chain joins TRBV9 and TRBJ2-7; D gene ambiguous. The germline CDR1 and CDR2 sequences are SGDLS and YYNGEE. The CDR3 runs to 12 residues. Trimming took 0 bases from V and 5 from J, leaving 6 bases between them. For the CDR3, the DNA is TGTGCCAGCAGCGTAGTCGATCACGAGCAGTACTTC. Its translation is CASSVVDHEQYF. Full variable domain (remainder filled in from reference TRBV9 and TRBJ2-7): DSGVTQTPKHLITATGQRVTLRCSPRSGDLSVYWYQQSLDQGLQFLIQYYNGEERAKGNILERFSAQQFPDLHSELNLSSLELGDSALYFCASSVVDHEQYFGPGTRLTVT.

This chain connects TRBV7-8 to TRBJ2-4; D unclear. Germline CDR1 and CDR2: SGHVS and FQNEAQ. V was clipped by 1 base and J by 9 bases, with 10 bases between them. This CDR3 region has 13 residues. CDR3 in DNA: TGTGCCAGCAGCTTAGTTAGAGGCGGCATTCAGTACTTC. This encodes CASSLVRGGIQYF.

The chain joins TRBV7-2 to TRBJ2-7; 9 positions match TRBD2. Looked up from germline, CDR1 is SGHTA and CDR2 is FQGNSA. V was clipped by 5 bases and J by 4 bases; unmatched bases: 9. The CDR3 contains 15 residues. The CDR3 DNA follows: TGTGCCAGCAGCCCGACCAATCTAGCGGGGTACGAGCAGTACTTC. It yields the protein CASSPTNLAGYEQYF. The variable domain in full, with the rest retrieved from reference TRBV7-2 and TRBJ2-7, is GAGVSQSPSNKVTEKGKDVELRCDPISGHTALYWYRQSLGQGLEFLIYFQGNSAPDKSGLPSDRFSAERTGGSVSTLTIQRTQQEDSAVYLCASSPTNLAGYEQYFGPGTRLTVT.

This chain connects TRBV28 to TRBJ1-5; 7 nucleotides align to TRBD1. Looked up from germline, CDR1 is MDHEN and CDR2 is SYDVKM. Germline trimming cut 3 bases from V and 0 bases from J; bases unmatched to any gene: 8. CDR3 size: 17 residues. The chain's CDR3 is CASSLSDRVGSNQPQHF. In nucleotides, the CDR3 is TGTGCCAGCAGTTTGTCAGACAGGGTCGGTAGCAATCAGCCCCAGCATTTT.

The chain recombines TRBV6-1 with TRBJ1-3, with D uncertain. The CDR3 contains 15 residues. Germline loops: CDR1 MNHNS, CDR2 SASEGT. V shed 5 bases and J shed 0 bases, with 11 bases lying between them. The CDR3 DNA sequence: TGTGCCAGCAGTTCCGGACGGTACTCTGGAAACACCATATATTTT. Translated: CASSSGRYSGNTIYF.

This chain uses TRBV7-8 with TRBJ2-5; TRBD1 aligns across 9 bases. Trimming at V came to 5 bases and at J to 3 bases, leaving 4 bases not matched to a gene. CDR3 size: 14 residues. Germline assignment: CDR1 SGHVS and CDR2 FQNEAQ. The CDR3 sequence is CASSPGTGKETQYF. The CDR3 DNA reads TGTGCCAGCAGCCCAGGGACAGGGAAAGAGACCCAGTACTTC.

The V call is TRBV9, the J call TRBJ2-3; 12 positions match TRBD2. The CDR3 spans 18 residues. V dropped 4 bases and J dropped 0; count of bases not matched to a gene: 9. Germline-derived CDR1 and CDR2 are SGDLS and YYNGEE. The CDR3 DNA sequence: TGTGCCAGCAGCCCACGGACTAGCGGGATCACTAGCACAGATACGCAGTATTTT. Translation gives CASSPRTSGITSTDTQYF.

For this clone: The junction shows a germline mismatch at one end, possibly a read error. The rearrangement joins TRBV10-3 to TRBJ1-2, with 7 bases lining up with TRBD1. CDR1 and CDR2 from the germline V gene are ENHRY and SYGVKD. The CDR3 is made up of 15 amino acids. For the CDR3, the DNA is TGTGCCATCAGTGAGGGGACAGTGGTTAACTATGGCTGCACCTTC. Protein: CAISEGTVVNYGCTF.

This CDR3 is CASSPQGQGGTEAFF. CDR3 DNA: TGTGCCAGCAGCCCCCAGGGCCAGGGGGGCACTGAAGCTTTCTTT. The chain has TRBV7-9 and TRBJ1-1; 7 bases are a match to TRBD1. From germline, CDR1 is SEHNR and CDR2 FQNEAQ (reference sequence). The junction had 10 bases not matched to a gene; V was cut back by 5 bases and J by 4 bases. This CDR3 comprises 15 residues.

The rearrangement joins TRBV7-9 to TRBJ2-7, with D maybe TRBD1 (6 bases). This CDR3 has 15 residues. In germline, CDR1 is SEHNR, CDR2 FQNEAQ (reference sequence). V lost 6 bases, J lost 2 bases, and 17 bases lay in between. The CDR3 protein is CASSRPPDSPYEQYF. CDR3 DNA sequence: TGTGCCAGCAGTCGGCCCCCGGACAGTCCCTACGAGCAGTACTTC.

The chain recombines TRBV5-1 with TRBJ2-7, with TRBD2 matching 13 bases. This CDR3 has 15 residues. Germline assignment: CDR1 SGHRS and CDR2 YFSETQ. The J segment lost 2 bases and the V segment lost 4 bases, leaving 3 bases of the junction unmatched. In DNA form, the CDR3 reads TGCGCCAGCAGCGTAGGGACTAGCGGGGCCTACGAGCAGTACTTC. It specifies CASSVGTSGAYEQYF.

The chain recombines TRBV27 with TRBJ1-1; D might be TRBD1 (6 bases). The CDR3 contains 13 residues. V was pared by 7 bases and J by 6 bases, with 15 bases between. From germline, CDR1 is MNHEY and CDR2 SMNVEV (reference sequence). CDR3 sequence: CASIDTGTPEAFF. The CDR3 nucleotides read TGTGCCAGCATCGACACAGGGACCCCTGAAGCTTTCTTT.

The rearrangement links TRBV28 to TRBJ1-4, with 7 bases lining up with TRBD1. The germline V gene has CDR1 MDHEN and CDR2 SYDVKM. The CDR3 length is 13 residues. V shed 3 bases, J shed 5 bases, and the junction held 0 bases outside the gene matches. The CDR3 DNA reads as TGTGCCAGCAGTTTGACAGGGAATGAAAAACTGTTTTTT. Protein sequence: CASSLTGNEKLFF.

This chain joins TRBV28 and TRBJ2-6; D is unresolved. V shed 2 bases and J shed 0 bases, with 5 bases lying between them. The germline gives CDR1 MDHEN, CDR2 SYDVKM. The CDR3 loop spans 15 amino acids. The CDR3 coding sequence is TGTGCCAGCAGTTTAAGGTTCTCTGGGGCCAACGTCCTGACTTTC. Its protein is CASSLRFSGANVLTF.

This chain links TRBV6-5 with TRBJ1-2; no clear D gene. V lost 6 bases, J lost 4 bases, and 18 bases lay in between. Germline V CDR1 and CDR2: MNHEY, SVGAGI. The CDR3 runs 15 residues. In DNA form, the CDR3 reads TGTGCCAGCAGCCCCTATCCTTCAGAACCCTATGGCTACACCTTC. This gives the protein CASSPYPSEPYGYTF.

V usage is TRBV6-6 and J usage is TRBJ1-1; D uncertain. V lost 4 bases to trimming and J lost 5 bases, with 5 bases between them. The CDR3 has 11 amino acids. CDR1 is MNHNY and CDR2 is SVGAGI in the germline V gene (reference sequence). The CDR3: CASSSSTEAFF. The CDR3 DNA sequence: TGTGCCAGCAGTTCCTCGACTGAAGCTTTCTTT.

The chain carries TRBV19 and TRBJ2-7, with TRBD2 as a possible D gene (6 bases). The germline CDR1 and CDR2 sequences are LNHDA and SQIVND (reference sequence). Trimming shortened V by 4 bases and J by 3 bases, and 10 bases separated the two germline ends. The CDR3 runs 13 residues. The CDR3: CASSTGTGYEQYF. The CDR3 bases are TGTGCCAGTAGTACAGGGACTGGCTACGAGCAGTACTTC.

This clone was seen once. The genes are TRBV2 and TRBJ1-5; D gene uncertain. Trimming cost V 11 bases and J 4 bases, with 18 bases left between them. Germline V gene sequence: CDR1 SNHLY, CDR2 FYNNEI. The CDR3 totals 14 residues. The CDR3 region has the DNA TGTGCCGGACGGCGGGCAGGCCTAAATCAGCCCCAGCATTTT. It codes for CAGRRAGLNQPQHF.

V is TRBV18 and J is TRBJ1-4; 7 bases map to TRBD1. The CDR3 totals 15 residues. Germline assignment: CDR1 KGHSH and CDR2 LQKENI. J gave up 2 bases and V 1 base, and 1 base lay outside the gene matches. CDR3 protein: CASSPLTGTNEKLFF. DNA for the CDR3: TGTGCCAGCTCACCACTGACAGGGACTAATGAAAAACTGTTTTTT.

V and J are TRBV1 and TRBJ2-3. TRBV1 is given as a pseudogene. The CDR3 is 15 residues long. The CDR3: CTSSQLTEGTDTQYF. DNA of the CDR3: TGCACCAGCAGCCAGCTAACCGAAGGGACAGATACGCAGTATTTT.

The chain links TRBV7-6 to TRBJ1-5; D may be TRBD1 (6 bases). CDR1 and CDR2 from the germline V gene are SGHVS and FNYEAQ. The CDR3 runs 13 residues. V was cut by 5 bases and J by 5 bases, with 10 bases left in between. CDR3 coding DNA: TGTGCCAGCAGCATAGGGGGTGATCAGCCCCAGCATTTT. Protein: CASSIGGDQPQHF.

The genes are TRBV4-3 and TRBJ2-7; D perhaps matches TRBD1 (6 bases). The CDR3 has 15 residues. Trimming cost V 1 base and J 2 bases, with 12 bases left between them. From germline, CDR1 is LGHNA and CDR2 YSLEER. As DNA, the CDR3 is TGCGCCAGCAGCCAAGCCCGGGACACCACCTACGAGCAGTACTTC. Residues: CASSQARDTTYEQYF.